A selection of T cell receptor beta chains follows, all from one sample in a study of cytomegalovirus exposure and HLA in healthy donors. TCRdb keeps only in-frame clones here, not all; method: immunoSEQ multiplex PCR. The sample shows approximately 130,000 clones, approximately 90% of them seen only once. Sequencing was carried out using PBMCs. The receptors stem from a woman aged 18-29 years in good health and CMV-seronegative. Both conserved end residues are part of each CDR3. The D gene is left open where the match is weak. Size is omitted from some rows. Given values are once, few, many or a class for expanded clones.

clone size,D gene,J gene,CDR3 length,V gene,CDR3 protein,CDR3 DNA
-,TRBD1,TRBJ1-2,16,TRBV9,CASSVGGQGSSYGYTF,TGTGCCAGCAGCGTAGGTGGACAGGGAAGTTCCTATGGCTACACCTTC
-,TRBD1,TRBJ1-2,14,TRBV29-1,CSVGIQGAVVGYTF,TGCAGCGTTGGGATTCAGGGGGCTGTGGTAGGCTACACCTTC
-,-,TRBJ2-2,13,TRBV7-9,CASEHRNTGELFF,TGTGCCAGCGAACACAGAAACACCGGGGAGCTGTTTTTT
-,-,TRBJ2-3,17,TRBV4-2,CASSQGPDSSGRDTQYF,TGTGCCAGCAGCCAAGGGCCGGACTCATCCGGACGGGATACGCAGTATTTT
-,TRBD1,TRBJ2-7,14,TRBV27,CASRQTGGSYEQYF,TGTGCCAGCAGACAAACAGGGGGCTCCTACGAGCAGTACTTC
-,TRBD1,TRBJ1-2,17,TRBV4-2,CASSQVGTGGTYYGYTF,TGTGCCAGCAGCCAAGTGGGGACAGGGGGGACCTACTATGGCTACACCTTC
few,-,TRBJ1-3,18,TRBV4-2,CASSQWAITAITGNTIYF,TGTGCCAGCAGCCAATGGGCTATTACCGCGATAACTGGAAACACCATATATTTT
once,TRBD1,TRBJ2-7,14,TRBV6-5,CASSGSRQGYEQYF,TGTGCCAGCAGCGGCTCTCGACAGGGGTACGAGCAGTACTTC
once,-,TRBJ1-1,14,TRBV5-6,CASSLVAGGSEAFF,TGTGCCAGCAGCTTGGTAGCGGGTGGCTCTGAAGCTTTCTTT
-,-,TRBJ2-1,15,TRBV4-1,CASSQAVLSYNEQFF,TGCGCCAGCAGCCAAGCAGTCCTCTCCTACAATGAGCAGTTCTTC
-,TRBD1,TRBJ2-7,13,TRBV15,CATSSRQGGEQYF,TGTGCCACCAGTTCTAGACAGGGGGGCGAGCAGTACTTC
-,-,TRBJ2-7,16,TRBV21-1,CASSKDRQGAPYEQYF,TGTGCCAGCAGCAAAGACCGACAGGGGGCTCCCTACGAGCAGTACTTC
-,TRBD1,TRBJ2-2,16,TRBV28,CASSYWDRLLGRELFF,TGTGCCAGCAGTTACTGGGACAGACTCTTAGGCCGGGAGCTGTTTTTT
few,-,TRBJ2-7,15,TRBV11-2,CASSPIRGTPYEQYF,TGTGCCAGCAGCCCGATCAGGGGAACGCCCTACGAGCAGTACTTC
-,-,TRBJ1-1,16,TRBV19,CASSIAFWQAETEAFF,TGTGCCAGTAGTATAGCCTTTTGGCAGGCCGAAACTGAAGCTTTCTTT
many,-,TRBJ2-1,15,TRBV5-1,CASSLGETSYNEQFF,TGCGCCAGCAGCTTGGGGGAGACATCCTACAATGAGCAGTTCTTC
-,TRBD1,TRBJ1-3,18,TRBV19,CASSRRGQGPWSGNTIYF,TGTGCCAGTAGTCGTAGGGGACAGGGTCCTTGGTCGGGAAACACCATATATTTT
few,-,TRBJ1-6,15,TRBV7-3,CASSLNTGGNSPLHF,TGTGCCAGCAGCTTGAACACGGGAGGGAATTCACCCCTCCACTTT
-,-,TRBJ1-1,14,TRBV28,CASSARTLGTEAFF,TGTGCCAGCAGTGCTCGTACCCTCGGTACTGAAGCTTTCTTT
once,TRBD2,TRBJ2-7,15,TRBV28,CASSGSASGSYEQYF,TGTGCCAGCAGTGGTAGTGCTAGCGGCTCCTACGAGCAGTACTTC